Following are 18 T cell receptor beta chains from one sample sequenced in a study of blood T cells in healthy people across ages. PCR was performed a second time for roughly 7 to 11 cycles using a sample-barcoded 5' primer and a J-beta primer mix. Via MiXCR, TCRdb re-called the 5' RACE reads, giving one row per CDR3 protein. The sample includes around 2 million distinct CDR3 sequences, roughly two fifths seen only once; the top ten take around 23%. Material: blood. These receptors came from a human donor in good health.

The rearrangement links TRBV5-1 to TRBJ2-3; D is unclear. Trimming removed 4 bases from V and 2 bases from J, with 11 bases in between. Germline V gene sequence: CDR1 SGHRS, CDR2 YFSETQ. This CDR3 is built from 14 residues. The CDR3 reads CASSPIQPTDTQYF. CDR3 DNA sequence: TGCGCCAGCAGCCCGATCCAACCCACAGATACGCAGTATTTT.

Remarks on this clonotype: A junction end diverges from the germline sequence, so it may reflect a read error. The rearrangement joins TRBV5-1 to TRBJ1-1, with unresolved D. Looked up from germline, CDR1 is SGHRS and CDR2 is YFSETQ. The CDR3 extends over 14 amino acids. The CDR3 sequence: CASKLATANIEAFF. The CDR3 DNA reads as TGCGCCAGCAAATTGGCAACGGCGAACATTGAAGCTTTCTTT.

Only a few counts were recorded for this clonotype. CDR3 sequence: CSARPLSGGSQETQYF. The CDR3 bases are TGCAGTGCTAGACCTCTAAGCGGGGGGAGTCAAGAGACCCAGTACTTC. V gene TRBV20-1 combines with J gene TRBJ2-5; TRBD2 aligns across 9 bases. Per germline, CDR1 DFQATT and CDR2 SNEGSKA (reference sequence). This CDR3 comprises 16 residues. V was clipped by 2 bases and J by 2 bases; unmatched bases: 9.

The chain uses TRBV20-1 and TRBJ1-2; D remains ambiguous. Germline V lookup: CDR1 DFQATT, CDR2 SNEGSKA (reference sequence). Trimming took off 3 bases at V and 4 bases at J, with 18 bases between the two ends. CDR3 size: 15 residues. The CDR3 nucleotides are TGCAGTGCTAGTGGACTATCGGGAGCTGGCTATGGCTACACCTTC. Its translation: CSASGLSGAGYGYTF.

The chain employs TRBV5-6 and TRBJ1-2, with D maybe TRBD1 (6 bases). Germline assignment: CDR1 SGHDT and CDR2 YYEEEE. The CDR3 covers 14 residues. Between the trimmed V and J ends, which lost 5 bases and 5 bases, there was a span of 16 bases. Here the CDR3 DNA reads TGTGCCAGCAGTTCCGCTCAGGGGATTTATGGCTACACCTTC. Amino acids: CASSSAQGIYGYTF.

This clonotype has just a few counts. The CDR3 nucleotides read TGCAGCGCAGGAGGGGCTAGCCAGGTCGAGCAGTACTTC. It translates to CSAGGASQVEQYF. V usage is TRBV29-1 and J usage is TRBJ2-7; a weak D match, TRBD2 (6 bases). The CDR3 runs to 13 residues. Deletions cut 7 bases from V and 6 bases from J, with 19 bases between. The germline gives CDR1 SQVTM, CDR2 ANQGSEA.

This chain links TRBV7-2 with TRBJ2-3; no definite D call. The V end lost 4 bases, the J end lost 4 bases, and 15 bases lay between the germline ends. Per the germline V gene, CDR1 is SGHTA and CDR2 is FQGNSA. The CDR3 loop spans 15 amino acids. The CDR3 reads CASSSFTARADTQYF. The DNA of the CDR3 is TGTGCCAGCAGCTCCTTTACGGCCCGAGCAGATACGCAGTATTTT.

The chain uses TRBV5-1 and TRBJ1-2, with 9 bases fitting TRBD1. V dropped 4 bases and J dropped 8; count of bases not matched to a gene: 12. From germline, CDR1 is SGHRS and CDR2 YFSETQ. This CDR3 has 15 residues. The CDR3 sequence is CASSPITGGASGYTF. The CDR3 nucleotides read TGCGCCAGCAGCCCAATAACAGGGGGCGCTTCGGGCTACACCTTC.

The J gene is TRBJ1-1, the V gene TRBV12-3 or TRBV12-4; D uncertain. CDR3 length equals 14 residues. Trimming took 2 bases from V and 6 from J, leaving 13 bases between them. The CDR3 sequence is CASSLRHTSPEAFF. The CDR3 nucleotides are TGTGCCAGCAGTTTAAGACACACAAGCCCTGAAGCTTTCTTT.

In its sample, this clonotype was seen a few times. The chain combines TRBV20-1 with TRBJ2-7, with D unclear. This CDR3 has 14 residues. Germline lookup yields CDR1 DFQATT and CDR2 SNEGSKA (reference sequence). Trimming cost V 4 bases and J 5 bases, with 18 bases left between them. The chain's CDR3 is CSATPIRTVDEQYF. The CDR3 nucleotides read TGCAGTGCTACCCCAATAAGGACCGTAGACGAGCAGTACTTC.

Only one count was recorded for this clonotype. The CDR3 nucleotides read TGTGCCTGGAGCCCCTCTAACTATGGCTACACCTTC. It codes for CAWSPSNYGYTF. The chain has TRBV30 and TRBJ1-2; D remains unclear. CDR1 and CDR2 (germline): GTSNPN, SVGIG (reference sequence). This CDR3 contains 12 residues. V lost 3 bases, J lost 0 bases, and 5 bases lay in between.

This sequence joins TRBV5-1 and TRBJ2-1; D is unresolved. The CDR3 has 11 amino acids. The germline V gene encodes CDR1 SGHRS and CDR2 YFSETQ. The germline V and J ends were trimmed by 0 bases and 12 bases, with 7 bases remaining between them. The CDR3 DNA follows: TGCGCCAGCAGCTTGGCGGAGTCGCAGTTCTTC. This codes for CASSLAESQFF.

V gene TRBV14 combines with J gene TRBJ1-6; TRBD1 might be the D (5 bases). CDR3 length equals 16 residues. Germline CDR1 SGHDN, CDR2 FVKESK. V lost 0 bases and J lost 10, with 16 bases in between. The CDR3 DNA reads TGTGCCAGCAGCCAAGATGGGCCAGGGAGGGACTCACCCCTCCACTTT. Translated, it gives CASSQDGPGRDSPLHF.

This clonotype came up a few times. One base away lies a much larger clone, so this may be a sequencing read error. The chain uses TRBV20-1 and TRBJ1-4, with D perhaps matching TRBD1 (6 bases). CDR3 length: 15 amino acids. Germline V CDR1 and CDR2: DFQATT, SNEGSKA (reference sequence). Trimming cost V 6 bases and J 8 bases, with 22 bases left between them. This chain's CDR3 is CSAPGSFDQGEKLFF. The CDR3 coding sequence is TGCAGTGCGCCGGGATCGTTTGACCAGGGGGAAAAACTGTTTTTT.

CDR3 sequence: CASSVGPLSGIQYF. CDR3 coding DNA: TGTGCCAGCAGCGTAGGACCACTCAGTGGCATTCAGTACTTC. This sequence joins TRBV9 and TRBJ2-4; no firm D call. The V gene's germline CDR1 is SGDLS and CDR2 YYNGEE. The germline V and J ends were trimmed by 0 bases and 9 bases, with 13 bases remaining between them. The CDR3 is 14 amino acids.

This chain uses TRBV9 with TRBJ1-6; 7 bases line up with TRBD1. CDR3 length equals 19 residues. Germline trimming cut 4 bases from V and 2 bases from J; bases unmatched to any gene: 15. Looked up from germline, CDR1 is SGDLS and CDR2 is YYNGEE. This chain's CDR3 is CASSPRDSLSGAYNSPLHF. DNA for the CDR3: TGTGCCAGCAGCCCGCGGGACAGCCTCTCCGGGGCCTATAATTCACCCCTCCACTTT.

The CDR3 loop reads CASRKGQGSGYTF. DNA of the CDR3: TGTGCCAGCAGGAAGGGGCAGGGGTCTGGCTACACCTTC. This chain joins TRBV27 and TRBJ1-2, with D possibly being TRBD1 (6 bases). The CDR3 is made up of 13 amino acids. Between the trimmed V and J ends, which lost 6 bases and 7 bases, there was a span of 15 bases. Germline V lookup: CDR1 MNHEY, CDR2 SMNVEV (reference sequence).

CDR3 region: CSAASGTSTYEQYF. The CDR3 DNA is TGCAGTGCTGCCTCCGGGACTAGCACCTACGAGCAGTACTTC. This sequence joins TRBV20-1 and TRBJ2-7, with 9 bases lining up with TRBD2. This CDR3 is built from 14 residues. Germline V gene lookup returns CDR1 DFQATT and CDR2 SNEGSKA (reference sequence). The junction had 7 bases not matched to a gene; V was cut back by 5 bases and J by 2 bases.